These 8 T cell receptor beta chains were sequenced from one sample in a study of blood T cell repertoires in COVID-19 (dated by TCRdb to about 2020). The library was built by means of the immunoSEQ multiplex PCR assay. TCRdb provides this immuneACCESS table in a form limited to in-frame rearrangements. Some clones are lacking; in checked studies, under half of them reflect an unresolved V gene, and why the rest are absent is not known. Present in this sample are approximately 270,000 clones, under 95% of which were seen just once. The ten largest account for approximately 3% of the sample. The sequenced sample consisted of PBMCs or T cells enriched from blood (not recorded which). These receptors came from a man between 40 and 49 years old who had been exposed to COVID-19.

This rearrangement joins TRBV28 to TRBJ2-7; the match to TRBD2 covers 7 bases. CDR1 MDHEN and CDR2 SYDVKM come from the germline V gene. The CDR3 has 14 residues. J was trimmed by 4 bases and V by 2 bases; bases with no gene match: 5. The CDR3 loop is CASSLVPSGYEQYF. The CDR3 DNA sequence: TGTGCCAGCAGTTTAGTGCCTAGCGGATACGAGCAGTACTTC. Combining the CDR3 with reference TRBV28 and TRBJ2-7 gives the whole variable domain DVKVTQSSRYLVKRTGEKVFLECVQDMDHENMFWYRQDPGLGLRLIYFSYDVKMKEKGDIPEGYSVSREKKERFSLILESASTNQTSMYLCASSLVPSGYEQYFGPGTRLTVT.

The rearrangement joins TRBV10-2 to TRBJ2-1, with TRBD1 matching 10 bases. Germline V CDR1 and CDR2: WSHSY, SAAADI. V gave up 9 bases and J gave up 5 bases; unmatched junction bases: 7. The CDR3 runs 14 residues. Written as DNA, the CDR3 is TGCGCCAGTGTGGACAGGGGGTTTCACAATGAGCAGTTCTTC. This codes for CASVDRGFHNEQFF.

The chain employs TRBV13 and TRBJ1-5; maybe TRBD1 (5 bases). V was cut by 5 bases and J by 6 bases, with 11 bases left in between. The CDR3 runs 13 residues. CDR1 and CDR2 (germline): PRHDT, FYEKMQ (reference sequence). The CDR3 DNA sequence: TGTGCCAGCAGCCGTCAGGGAAGTCAGCCCCAGCATTTT. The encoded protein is CASSRQGSQPQHF.

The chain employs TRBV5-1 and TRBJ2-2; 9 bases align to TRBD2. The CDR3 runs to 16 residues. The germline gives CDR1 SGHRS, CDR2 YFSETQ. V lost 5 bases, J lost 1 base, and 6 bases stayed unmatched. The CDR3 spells CASRTATSGNTGELFF. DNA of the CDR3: TGCGCCAGCAGAACGGCGACTAGCGGGAACACCGGGGAGCTGTTTTTT.

DNA of the CDR3: TGTGCCAGCAGCTTGCGATTTAGACTGTCGAGCTCCTACAATGAGCAGTTCTTC. Its protein is CASSLRFRLSSSYNEQFF. The rearrangement uses TRBV5-6 and TRBJ2-1; D call uncertain. V was shortened by 1 base and J by 0 bases, with 17 bases between the two germline ends. There are 18 residues in the CDR3. Germline CDR1 and CDR2: SGHDT and YYEEEE.

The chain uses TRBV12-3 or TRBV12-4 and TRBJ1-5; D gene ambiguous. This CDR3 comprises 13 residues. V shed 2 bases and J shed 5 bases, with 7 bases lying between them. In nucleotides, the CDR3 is TGTGCCAGCAGTTTACGGGGTTATCAGCCCCAGCATTTT. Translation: CASSLRGYQPQHF.

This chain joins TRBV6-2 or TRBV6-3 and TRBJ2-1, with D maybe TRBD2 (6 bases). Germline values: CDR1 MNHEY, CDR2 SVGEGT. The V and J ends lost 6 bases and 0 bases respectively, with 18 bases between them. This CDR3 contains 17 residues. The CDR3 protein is CASSYLGAGTSYNEQFF. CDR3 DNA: TGTGCCAGCAGCTATCTAGGGGCGGGGACCTCCTACAATGAGCAGTTCTTC.

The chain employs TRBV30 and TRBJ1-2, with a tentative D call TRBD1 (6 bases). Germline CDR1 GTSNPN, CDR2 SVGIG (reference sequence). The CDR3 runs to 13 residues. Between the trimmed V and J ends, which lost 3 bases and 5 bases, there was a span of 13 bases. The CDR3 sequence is CAWSHNQGYGYTF. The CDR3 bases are TGTGCCTGGAGCCATAATCAGGGGTATGGCTACACCTTC.